The 5 T cell receptor beta chains listed next were all sequenced from one sample in a study of blood T cell repertoires in COVID-19. Sequencing was performed with immunoSEQ multiplex PCR; in TCRdb, only in-frame clones are kept and a portion is missing. The table lists 250,000 or so clones, about 85% of them singletons. The source material was PBMCs or T cells enriched from blood (not recorded which). The source of these receptors is a woman aged 50 to 65 who had been exposed to COVID-19.

The gene calls are TRBV11-3 and TRBJ1-1; no clear D gene. The CDR3 runs to 16 residues. The V and J ends lost 5 bases and 1 base respectively, with 17 bases between them. Germline V lookup: CDR1 SGHNT, CDR2 YENEEA. The DNA for the CDR3 is TGTGCCAGCAGCAACGAAAGGGAGGGAGGGAACACTGAAGCTTTCTTT. This encodes CASSNEREGGNTEAFF. The full variable domain, rest sourced from reference TRBV11-3 and TRBJ1-1, is EAGVVQSPRYKIIEKKQPVAFWCNPISGHNTLYWYLQNLGQGPELLIRYENEEAVDDSQLPKDRFSAERLKGVDSTLKIQPAELGDSAVYLCASSNEREGGNTEAFFGQGTRLTVV.

The chain uses TRBV29-1 and TRBJ1-1, with D maybe TRBD1 (5 bases). CDR1 and CDR2 from the germline V gene are SQVTM and ANQGSEA. Between the trimmed V and J ends, which lost 5 bases and 4 bases, there was a span of 11 bases. There are 12 residues in the CDR3. The CDR3 sequence: CSVRGAVTEAFF. The CDR3 nucleotides are TGCAGCGTTCGCGGGGCAGTCACTGAAGCTTTCTTT.

The chain employs TRBV11-2 and TRBJ2-7, with D possibly matching TRBD2 (6 bases). The CDR3 contains 17 residues. Trimming stripped 3 bases from V and 5 bases from J, with 23 bases between. The germline CDR1 and CDR2 sequences are SGHAT and FQNNGV. The CDR3 spells CASSFRNPGTGWDEQYF. For the CDR3, the DNA is TGTGCCAGCAGCTTCCGCAACCCCGGGACTGGCTGGGACGAGCAGTACTTC. The variable domain in full, with the rest retrieved from reference TRBV11-2 and TRBJ2-7, is EAGVAQSPRYKIIEKRQSVAFWCNPISGHATLYWYQQILGQGPKLLIQFQNNGVVDDSQLPKDRFSAERLKGVDSTLKIQPAKLEDSAVYLCASSFRNPGTGWDEQYFGPGTRLTVT.

The CDR3 is CASSPSHRGPAVALHF. The CDR3 DNA follows: TGTGCCAGCAGTCCCTCGCACAGGGGGCCCGCGGTTGCCCTCCACTTT. The chain combines TRBV28 with TRBJ1-6; TRBD1 agrees at 9 bases. V trimming: 5 bases; J trimming: 14 bases; junction bases outside the gene matches: 16. The CDR3 is 16 residues long. Germline CDR1 MDHEN, CDR2 SYDVKM.

The V and J genes are TRBV12-3 or TRBV12-4 and TRBJ1-5, with TRBD1 matching over 9 bases. The V gene end was trimmed by 6 bases and the J gene end by 9 bases; junction bases not matched to a gene: 6. The CDR3 totals 13 residues. The CDR3: CASRGQGLGPQHF. The CDR3 DNA is TGTGCCAGCAGGGGACAGGGTCTTGGGCCCCAGCATTTT.